This entry lists 22 T cell receptor beta chains sequenced from one sample in a study of T cells in Graves' hyperthyroidism and ophthalmopathy. Regions amplified from RNA transcripts were the TCR beta CDR3 regions. The HTBI set primed first-round TCR CDR3 RT-PCR. TCRdb itself ran the multiplex PCR reads through MiXCR, one entry per CDR3 protein. Of some 720,000 distinct CDR3 sequences detected, about a sixth appear once; the ten largest clones hold 8.4%. Sequences were obtained from blood. These receptors were taken from a man aged 18 to 29 with Graves' hyperthyroidism.

This clonotype was recorded a few times. The chain employs TRBV7-9 and TRBJ1-1, with D possibly TRBD1 on 5 matching bases. In germline, CDR1 is SEHNR, CDR2 FQNEAQ (reference sequence). The CDR3 sequence is 16 residues long. V was clipped by 5 bases and J by 1 base, with 17 bases between them. CDR3 loop: CASSPGAGTSNTEAFF. CDR3 DNA: TGTGCCAGCAGCCCAGGAGCCGGGACGTCGAACACTGAAGCTTTCTTT.

This clonotype was counted at least ten times. The chain combines TRBV28 with TRBJ2-2, with 7 bases identical to TRBD2. V shed 4 bases and J 3 bases; nucleotides not matched to a gene: 11. Germline V lookup: CDR1 MDHEN, CDR2 SYDVKM. The CDR3 covers 17 residues. The CDR3 coding sequence is TGTGCCAGCAGTTCTCCGGGGGGAGGATGGGACACCGGGGAGCTGTTTTTT. As protein: CASSSPGGGWDTGELFF.

This clonotype has only a few counts. The chain couples TRBV4-2 to TRBJ1-5; possible D gene TRBD1, 5 bases. Germline loops: CDR1 LGHNA, CDR2 YNFKEQ. V lost 0 bases, J lost 7 bases, and 10 bases lay in between. The CDR3 consists of 14 residues. The CDR3 DNA reads TGTGCCAGCAGCCAAGAGGGGGTCGGGCAGCCCCAGCATTTT. Protein sequence: CASSQEGVGQPQHF.

The sample holds many counts of this clonotype. As DNA, the CDR3 is TGTGCCAGCAGTGAATCGGACAGGGGTCTGGCCGAGCAGTACTTC. Protein: CASSESDRGLAEQYF. The V gene is TRBV6-1, the J gene TRBJ2-7; 9 nucleotides match TRBD1. J lost 6 bases, V lost 2 bases, and 8 bases had no gene match. The CDR3 has 15 amino acids. Looked up from germline, CDR1 is MNHNS and CDR2 is SASEGT.

The V gene is TRBV10-2, the J gene TRBJ2-5, with 9 bases fitting TRBD2. The CDR3 loop spans 14 amino acids. The V gene end was trimmed by 6 bases and the J gene end by 4 bases; junction bases not matched to a gene: 6. The germline V gene has CDR1 WSHSY and CDR2 SAAADI. The CDR3 nucleotides are TGCGCCAGCAGGAAGGCGGGAGGGGGAGAGACCCAGTACTTC. It yields the protein CASRKAGGGETQYF.

This clonotype was observed at least ten times. This sequence joins TRBV28 and TRBJ2-7; D may match TRBD1 or TRBD2 (5 bases each). Germline V CDR1 and CDR2: MDHEN, SYDVKM. CDR3 length: 14 amino acids. V dropped 2 bases and J dropped 2 bases, with 10 bases sitting between them. The CDR3 DNA sequence: TGTGCCAGCAGTTTACCGGGGCGTCCCTACGAGCAGTACTTC. This gives the protein CASSLPGRPYEQYF. The whole variable domain, filled in from reference TRBV28 and TRBJ2-7, reads DVKVTQSSRYLVKRTGEKVFLECVQDMDHENMFWYRQDPGLGLRLIYFSYDVKMKEKGDIPEGYSVSREKKERFSLILESASTNQTSMYLCASSLPGRPYEQYFGPGTRLTVT.

This clonotype was picked up many times. The V and J genes are TRBV2 and TRBJ1-5; TRBD1 agrees at 7 bases. The germline CDR1 and CDR2 sequences are SNHLY and FYNNEI. The junction had 4 bases not matched to a gene; V was cut back by 7 bases and J by 4 bases. CDR3 length equals 13 residues. This CDR3 reads CASKGDSNQPQHF. Written as DNA, the CDR3 is TGTGCCAGCAAAGGGGACAGTAATCAGCCCCAGCATTTT.

CDR3 in amino acids: CASSQRSNTGELFF. For the CDR3, the DNA is TGTGCCAGCTCGCAGCGTTCGAACACCGGGGAGCTGTTTTTT. The chain uses TRBV28 and TRBJ2-2; D unclear. Germline V gene data show CDR1 as MDHEN and CDR2 as SYDVKM. CDR3 size: 14 residues. The V end lost 8 bases, the J end lost 0 bases, and 10 bases lay between the germline ends.

Here the CDR3 DNA reads TGTGCCAGCAGAACGGGACAGGCGAACACTGAAGCTTTCTTT. It translates to CASRTGQANTEAFF. The chain is built from TRBV6-5 and TRBJ1-1, with 8 bases that match TRBD1. V lost 6 bases to trimming and J lost 1 base; unmatched junction nucleotides: 4. CDR1 is MNHEY and CDR2 is SVGAGI in the germline V gene. The CDR3 is made up of 14 amino acids.

The chain combines TRBV19 with TRBJ1-1; TRBD1 is a possible D gene (5 bases). CDR1 and CDR2 (germline): LNHDA, SQIVND (reference sequence). Trimming left V 1 base short and J 0 bases short, with 6 bases between. The CDR3 loop spans 14 amino acids. The CDR3: CASSIAGLNTEAFF. In nucleotides, the CDR3 is TGTGCCAGTAGTATAGCAGGGCTGAACACTGAAGCTTTCTTT.

This clonotype showed up many times. The V gene is TRBV6-1, the J gene TRBJ2-7; 8 bases align to TRBD1. Germline assignment: CDR1 MNHNS and CDR2 SASEGT. The CDR3 runs 13 residues. V was pared by 7 bases and J by 4 bases, with 6 bases of the junction left unmatched. DNA for the CDR3: TGTGCCAGCACCAAAGGACAGGGATACGAGCAGTACTTC. This codes for CASTKGQGYEQYF.

This clonotype was observed many times. The V and J genes are TRBV15 and TRBJ1-1; D is undetermined. V was pared by 3 bases and J by 0 bases, with 11 bases between. Germline CDR1 is LNHNV and CDR2 is YYDKDF (reference sequence). CDR3 size: 15 residues. CDR3: CATSSPVIMNTEAFF. CDR3 DNA: TGTGCCACCAGCAGTCCCGTAATAATGAACACTGAAGCTTTCTTT.

Remarks on this clonotype: Just one base apart from a much larger clone, this may be a read error. The chain has TRBV20-1 and TRBJ2-3, with D perhaps TRBD1 or TRBD2 (5 bases each). CDR1 is DFQATT, CDR2 SNEGSKA, per germline (reference sequence). The CDR3 consists of 15 residues. CDR3 in amino acids: CGARDHQRGTDTQYF. CDR3 in DNA: TGCGGTGCCAGGGACCACCAGAGAGGCACAGATACGCAGTATTTT.

This clonotype was observed at least ten times. V is TRBV2 and J is TRBJ2-2, with 7 nucleotides matching TRBD1. Trimming cost V 11 bases and J 4 bases; bases outside gene matches: 10. Germline V gene data show CDR1 as SNHLY and CDR2 as FYNNEI. This CDR3 contains 14 residues. The CDR3 bases are TGTGCCGCCCGAGACAGGGCCGGCACCGGGGAGCTGTTTTTT. Protein sequence: CAARDRAGTGELFF.

The rearrangement links TRBV2 to TRBJ2-1, with D perhaps matching TRBD1 (6 bases). The CDR3 is 15 residues long. From germline, CDR1 is SNHLY and CDR2 FYNNEI. Between the trimmed V and J ends, which lost 7 bases and 0 bases, there was a span of 13 bases. Here the CDR3 reads CASITDRSSYNEQFF. The CDR3 DNA reads as TGTGCCAGCATAACGGACAGAAGCTCCTACAATGAGCAGTTCTTC.

About this clonotype: One end of the junction does not line up with germline, which may come from a read error. V and J are TRBV4-2 and TRBJ2-2; tentative D call: TRBD2 (7 bases). This CDR3 region has 17 residues. Germline V gene sequence: CDR1 LGHNA, CDR2 YNFKEQ. The CDR3 protein is CANSQDGEGGGPGELFF. CDR3 coding DNA: TGTGCCAACAGCCAAGATGGCGAGGGGGGGGGGCCCGGGGAGCTGTTTTTT.

This clonotype was recorded many times. The rearrangement joins TRBV30 to TRBJ2-5; 9 bases align to TRBD1. Germline V CDR1 and CDR2: GTSNPN, SVGIG (reference sequence). V lost 7 bases and J lost 5; bases outside the gene matches: 8. The CDR3 length is 13 residues. The CDR3 reads CASYRGLGETQYF. The CDR3 coding sequence is TGTGCCTCTTACAGGGGGCTTGGCGAGACCCAGTACTTC.

This rearrangement joins TRBV27 to TRBJ2-1; a weak D match, TRBD2 (5 bases). CDR3 length: 15 residues. Germline loops: CDR1 MNHEY, CDR2 SMNVEV (reference sequence). The V and J ends lost 5 bases and 7 bases respectively, with 18 bases between them. For the CDR3, the DNA is TGTGCCAGCAGTCCTCGGGAATTCTCATCGAATGAGCAGTTCTTC. Translated, it gives CASSPREFSSNEQFF.

This clonotype has ten or more counts. The chain carries TRBV20-1 and TRBJ2-1; D is undetermined. Germline V CDR1 and CDR2: DFQATT, SNEGSKA (reference sequence). The V and J ends lost 6 bases and 7 bases respectively, with 10 bases between them. The CDR3 has 11 amino acids. The CDR3 nucleotides read TGCAGTGCCCGAGCCTGGAATGAGCAGTTCTTC. Residues: CSARAWNEQFF.

This clonotype came up a few times. The V call is TRBV4-2, the J call TRBJ1-2; D not resolved. Germline loops: CDR1 LGHNA, CDR2 YNFKEQ. Trimming took 0 bases from V and 3 from J, leaving 17 bases between them. The CDR3 spans 17 residues. CDR3 nucleotides: TGTGCCAGCAGCCAAGAAGGGATACCCGATTCCGACTATGGCTACACCTTC. Protein sequence: CASSQEGIPDSDYGYTF.

The J gene is TRBJ2-2, the V gene TRBV28; 7 bases match TRBD2. V lost 5 bases and J lost 4; bases outside the gene matches: 10. From germline, CDR1 is MDHEN and CDR2 SYDVKM. This CDR3 spans 16 amino acids. CDR3 sequence reads: CASSPYLAASTGELFF. As DNA, the CDR3 is TGTGCCAGCAGTCCCTATCTAGCGGCAAGCACCGGGGAGCTGTTTTTT.

This clonotype appeared many times. The J gene is TRBJ1-5, the V gene TRBV28; no definite D call. The CDR3 length is 13 residues. Germline V gene lookup returns CDR1 MDHEN and CDR2 SYDVKM. V was shortened by 6 bases and J by 4 bases, with 10 bases between the two germline ends. The CDR3 is CASSPAGNQPQHF. The CDR3 nucleotides are TGTGCCAGCAGCCCCGCCGGAAATCAGCCCCAGCATTTT. The full variable domain, its missing parts supplied by reference TRBV28 and TRBJ1-5, is DVKVTQSSRYLVKRTGEKVFLECVQDMDHENMFWYRQDPGLGLRLIYFSYDVKMKEKGDIPEGYSVSREKKERFSLILESASTNQTSMYLCASSPAGNQPQHFGDGTRLSIL.